The next 6 T cell receptor beta chains were all read from a single sample in a study of PD-L1 blockade in urothelial cancer. Time point noted: pretreatment peripheral blood. Sequenced by immunoSEQ multiplex PCR; TCRdb stores in-frame clones only, minus some. Of about 79,000 clones in the sample, about 82% were seen once. Sequencing used PBMCs, obtained around atezolizumab (anti-PD-L1) treatment. All receptors come from a man aged 40-55 years with urothelial cancer.

V is TRBV2 and J is TRBJ2-5; TRBD1 matches at 7 bases. Germline V gene data show CDR1 as SNHLY and CDR2 as FYNNEI. The trim removed 5 bases at V and 4 bases at J, leaving 13 bases unmatched. CDR3 length: 16 residues. The CDR3 coding sequence is TGTGCCAGCAGTCCCCAAGCCCCGGGACAGCGAGAGACCCAGTACTTC. This codes for CASSPQAPGQRETQYF.

CDR3 DNA sequence: TGTGCCAGCGGCGGACAGCAAGGAGGCTACACCTTC. Translated: CASGGQQGGYTF. The V and J genes are TRBV28 and TRBJ1-2; D may be TRBD1 (6 bases). This CDR3 comprises 12 residues. Germline CDR1 MDHEN, CDR2 SYDVKM. With 8 bases removed from V and 8 bases from J, the gap between germline ends came to 15 bases.

This clone was detected many times. This chain links TRBV2 with TRBJ2-3; 11 nucleotides match TRBD2. V dropped 5 bases and J dropped 0; count of bases not matched to a gene: 4. The CDR3 consists of 16 residues. Germline CDR1 and CDR2: SNHLY and FYNNEI. The CDR3: CASSPGLAESTDTQYF. The DNA of the CDR3 is TGTGCCAGCAGTCCGGGACTAGCGGAAAGCACAGATACGCAGTATTTT.

This clone showed up just a few times. J is TRBJ1-2 and V is TRBV10-2; 7 bases match TRBD1. With 0 bases clipped from V and 6 bases from J, the junction kept 7 bases outside the gene matches. The CDR3 contains 15 residues. Germline CDR1 is WSHSY and CDR2 is SAAADI. Written as DNA, the CDR3 is TGCGCCAGCAGTGAGTCTATGAGACAGGGAAATGGCTACACCTTC. Its protein is CASSESMRQGNGYTF.

This chain links TRBV28 with TRBJ2-3; 7 bases map to TRBD2. CDR3 size: 14 residues. Germline V gene sequence: CDR1 MDHEN, CDR2 SYDVKM. With 3 bases clipped from V and 4 bases from J, the junction kept 4 bases outside the gene matches. The CDR3 sequence: CASSFVGGADTQYF. In DNA, the CDR3 is TGTGCCAGCAGTTTCGTTGGGGGGGCAGATACGCAGTATTTT.

V is TRBV5-1 and J is TRBJ2-7, with a possible D match to TRBD1 (5 bases). CDR1 is SGHRS, CDR2 YFSETQ, per germline. V was shortened by 4 bases and J by 4 bases, with 15 bases between the two germline ends. This CDR3 has 14 amino acids. The CDR3 DNA reads TGCGCCAGCAGCCCGACAGAGGCCCTGTACGAGCAGTACTTC. This gives the protein CASSPTEALYEQYF. The full variable domain, with the rest looked up from reference TRBV5-1 and TRBJ2-7, is KAGVTQTPRYLIKTRGQQVTLSCSPISGHRSVSWYQQTPGQGLQFLFEYFSETQRNKGNFPGRFSGRQFSNSRSEMNVSTLELGDSALYLCASSPTEALYEQYFGPGTRLTVT.